This record covers a single T cell receptor (beta chain). This entry comes from a study of blood T cell repertoires in COVID-19. About the research overall: Samples taken during acute and convalescent COVID-19 were collected in the United States, Italy and Spain.

Study processing details: The authors estimated nucleated cell counts from reference gene primer amplification. Sequencing used immunoSEQ multiplex PCR; TCRdb keeps in-frame clones, though not all of them. The V and J calls and clone size were taken over from that table, and D and trimming were inferred from the DNA. The sample lists roughly 180,000 clones, about 88% seen once, with roughly 2.8% in the top ten. The CDR3 has 14 amino acids. Germline values: CDR1 KGHDR, CDR2 SFDVKD. Trimming stripped 4 bases from V and 3 bases from J, with 11 bases between. Sequencing was carried out using peripheral blood. This chain uses TRBV24-1 with TRBJ1-2, with D possibly TRBD1 on 5 matching bases. The TCR was taken from a woman in her 30s with active or convalescent COVID-19. DNA for the CDR3: TGTGCCACCAGTGACCCACCACAGGACTATGGCTACACCTTC. Its protein is CATSDPPQDYGYTF.